This T cell receptor beta chain derives from a study of blood T cell repertoires in COVID-19. As for the study in general: Whether acute or convalescent, the COVID-19 samples came from the United States, Italy and Spain. PBMCs, B-cell-depleted T cells, or T cells provided the cDNA or gDNA that made up the material.

Trimming stripped 3 bases from V and 1 base from J, with 7 bases between. Germline CDR1 LNHNV, CDR2 YYDKDF (reference sequence). This CDR3 has 13 amino acids. The Seattle patients joined while their infection was active and were tracked longitudinally afterward. Per the original data handling: Amplification with reference gene primers provided the estimates of nucleated cell counts. The method was immunoSEQ multiplex PCR; TCRdb's version includes in-frame clones alone and lacks a portion of them. V and J calls plus clone size are reproduced from that table; the DNA served to infer D and trimming. The sample yields approximately 390,000 clones, approximately 89% seen once.

This sequence was found in a woman aged 55 to 70 with COVID-19, enrolled during active disease. The specimen was peripheral blood. J is TRBJ2-7 and V is TRBV15; D gene uncertain. The CDR3, as DNA: TGTGCCACCAGCAGCCCTAATTCCTACGAGCAGTACTTC. Translating gives CATSSPNSYEQYF.